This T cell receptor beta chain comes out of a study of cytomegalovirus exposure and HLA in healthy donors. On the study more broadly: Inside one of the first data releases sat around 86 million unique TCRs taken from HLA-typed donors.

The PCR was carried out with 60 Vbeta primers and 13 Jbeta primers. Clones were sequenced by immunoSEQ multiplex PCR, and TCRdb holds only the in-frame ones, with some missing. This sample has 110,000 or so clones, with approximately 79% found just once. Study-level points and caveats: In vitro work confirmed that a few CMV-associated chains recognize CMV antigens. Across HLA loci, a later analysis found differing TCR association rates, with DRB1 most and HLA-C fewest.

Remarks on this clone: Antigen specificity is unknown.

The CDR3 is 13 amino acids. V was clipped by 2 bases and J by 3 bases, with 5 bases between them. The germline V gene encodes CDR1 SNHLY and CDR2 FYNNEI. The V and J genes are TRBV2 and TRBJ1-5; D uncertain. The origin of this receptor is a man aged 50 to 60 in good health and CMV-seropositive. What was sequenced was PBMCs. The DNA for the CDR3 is TGTGCCAGCAGTGAACAGAACAATCAGCCCCAGCATTTT. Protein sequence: CASSEQNNQPQHF. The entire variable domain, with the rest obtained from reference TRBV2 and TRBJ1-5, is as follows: EPEVTQTPSHQVTQMGQEVILRCVPISNHLYFYWYRQILGQKVEFLVSFYNNEISEKSEIFDDQFSVERPDGSNFTLKIRSTKLEDSAMYFCASSEQNNQPQHFGDGTRLSIL.